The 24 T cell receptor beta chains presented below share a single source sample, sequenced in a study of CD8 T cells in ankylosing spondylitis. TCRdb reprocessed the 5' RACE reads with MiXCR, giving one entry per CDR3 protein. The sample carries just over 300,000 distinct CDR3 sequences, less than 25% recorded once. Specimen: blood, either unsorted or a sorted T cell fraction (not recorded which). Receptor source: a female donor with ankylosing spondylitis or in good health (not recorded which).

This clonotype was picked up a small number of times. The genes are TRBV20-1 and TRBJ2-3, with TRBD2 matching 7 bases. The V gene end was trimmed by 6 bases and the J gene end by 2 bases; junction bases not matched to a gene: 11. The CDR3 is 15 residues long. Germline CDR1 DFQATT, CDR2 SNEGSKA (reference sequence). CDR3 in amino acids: CSAQLPSGSTDTQYF. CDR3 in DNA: TGCAGTGCCCAGTTGCCTAGCGGTTCCACAGATACGCAGTATTTT.

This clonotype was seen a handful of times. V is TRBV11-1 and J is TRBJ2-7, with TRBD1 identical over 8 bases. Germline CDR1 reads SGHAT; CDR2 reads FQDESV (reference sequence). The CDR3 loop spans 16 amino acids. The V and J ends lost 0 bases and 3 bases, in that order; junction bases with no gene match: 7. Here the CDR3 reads CASSLAGRGQGYEQYF. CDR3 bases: TGTGCCAGCAGCTTAGCGGGAAGAGGACAGGGCTACGAGCAGTACTTC.

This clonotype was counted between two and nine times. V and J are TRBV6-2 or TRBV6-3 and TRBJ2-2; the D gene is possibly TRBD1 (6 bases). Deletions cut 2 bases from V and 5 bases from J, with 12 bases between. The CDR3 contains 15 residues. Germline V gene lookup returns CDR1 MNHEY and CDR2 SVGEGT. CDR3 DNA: TGTGCCAGCAGTTACCCGACAGGTTTAACCGGGGAGCTGTTTTTT. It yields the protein CASSYPTGLTGELFF.

The CDR3 loop reads CSAPGTSGRYNEQFF. CDR3 nucleotides: TGCAGTGCCCCTGGGACTAGCGGGAGATACAATGAGCAGTTCTTC. The V gene is TRBV20-1, the J gene TRBJ2-1; TRBD2 matches at 14 bases. The V gene's germline CDR1 is DFQATT and CDR2 SNEGSKA (reference sequence). V shed 6 bases, J shed 4 bases, and the junction held 5 bases outside the gene matches. The CDR3 covers 15 residues.

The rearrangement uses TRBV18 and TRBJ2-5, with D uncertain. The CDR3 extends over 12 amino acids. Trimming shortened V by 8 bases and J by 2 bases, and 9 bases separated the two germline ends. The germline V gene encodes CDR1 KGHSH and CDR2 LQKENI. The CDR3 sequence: CASSPRQETQYF. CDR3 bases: TGTGCCAGCAGCCCGCGACAAGAGACCCAGTACTTC.

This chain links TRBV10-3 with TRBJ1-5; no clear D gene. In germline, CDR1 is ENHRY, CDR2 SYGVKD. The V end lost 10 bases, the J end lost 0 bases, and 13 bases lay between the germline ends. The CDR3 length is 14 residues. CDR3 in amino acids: CATSPELSNQPQHF. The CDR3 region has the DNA TGTGCCACCTCCCCAGAGCTTAGCAATCAGCCCCAGCATTTT.

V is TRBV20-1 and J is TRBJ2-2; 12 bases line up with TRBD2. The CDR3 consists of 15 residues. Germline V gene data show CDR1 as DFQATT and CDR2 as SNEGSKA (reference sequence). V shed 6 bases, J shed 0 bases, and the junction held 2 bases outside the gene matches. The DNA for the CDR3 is TGCAGTGCCCTAGCGGGAGGGCCGAACACCGGGGAGCTGTTTTTT. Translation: CSALAGGPNTGELFF.

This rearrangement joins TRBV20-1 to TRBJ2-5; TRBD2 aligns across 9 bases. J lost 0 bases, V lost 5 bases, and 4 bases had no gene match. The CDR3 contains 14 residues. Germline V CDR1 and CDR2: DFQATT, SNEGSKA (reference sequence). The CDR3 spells CSAWLAGNQETQYF. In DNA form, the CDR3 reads TGCAGTGCTTGGCTAGCGGGGAACCAAGAGACCCAGTACTTC.

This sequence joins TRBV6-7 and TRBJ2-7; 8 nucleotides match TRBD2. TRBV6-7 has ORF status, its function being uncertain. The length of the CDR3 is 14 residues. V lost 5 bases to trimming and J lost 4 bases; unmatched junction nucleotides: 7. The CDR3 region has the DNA TGTGCCAGCAGTCCCATTCGGGAGGGGTACGAGCAGTACTTC. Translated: CASSPIREGYEQYF.

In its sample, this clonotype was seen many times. The CDR3 protein is CASSLEPGRYEQYF. The CDR3 DNA follows: TGCGCCAGCAGCTTGGAACCGGGGCGGTACGAGCAGTACTTC. This chain links TRBV5-1 with TRBJ2-7; tentatively, D is TRBD1 or TRBD2 (5 bases each). There are 14 residues in the CDR3. From germline, CDR1 is SGHRS and CDR2 YFSETQ. With 0 bases removed from V and 4 bases from J, the gap between germline ends came to 11 bases.

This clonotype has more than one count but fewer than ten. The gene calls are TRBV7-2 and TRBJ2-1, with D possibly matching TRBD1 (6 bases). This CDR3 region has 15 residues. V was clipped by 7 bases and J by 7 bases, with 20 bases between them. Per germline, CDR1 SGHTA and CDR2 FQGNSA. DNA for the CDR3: TGTGCCAGCACCGTAAGTGTTCAGGGGTTGAATGAGCAGTTCTTC. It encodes CASTVSVQGLNEQFF.

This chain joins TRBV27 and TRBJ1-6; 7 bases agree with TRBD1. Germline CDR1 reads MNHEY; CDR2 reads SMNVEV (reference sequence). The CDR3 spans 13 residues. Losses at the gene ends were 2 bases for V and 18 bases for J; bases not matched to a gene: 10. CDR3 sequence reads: CASSLGEGGRNHF. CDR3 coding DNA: TGTGCCAGCAGTTTAGGGGAAGGGGGCCGAAACCACTTT.

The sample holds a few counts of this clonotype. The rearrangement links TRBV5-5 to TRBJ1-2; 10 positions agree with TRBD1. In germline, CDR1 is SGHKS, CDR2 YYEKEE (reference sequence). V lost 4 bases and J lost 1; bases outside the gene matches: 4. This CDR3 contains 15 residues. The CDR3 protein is CASSARTGGNYGYTF. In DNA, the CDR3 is TGTGCCAGCAGCGCACGGACAGGGGGTAACTATGGCTACACCTTC.

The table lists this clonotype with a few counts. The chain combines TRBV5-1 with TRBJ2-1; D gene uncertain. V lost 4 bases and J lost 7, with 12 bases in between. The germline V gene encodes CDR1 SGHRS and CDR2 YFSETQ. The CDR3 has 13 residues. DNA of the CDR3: TGCGCCAGCAGCCCTGGATCTGGGAATGAGCAGTTCTTC. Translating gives CASSPGSGNEQFF.

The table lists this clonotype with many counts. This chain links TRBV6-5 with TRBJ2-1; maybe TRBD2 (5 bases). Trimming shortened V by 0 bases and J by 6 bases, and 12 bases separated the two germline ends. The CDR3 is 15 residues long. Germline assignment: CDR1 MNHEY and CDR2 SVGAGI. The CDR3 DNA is TGTGCCAGCAGTTACTCTCGAGCGGCAGTCAATGAGCAGTTCTTC. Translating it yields CASSYSRAAVNEQFF.

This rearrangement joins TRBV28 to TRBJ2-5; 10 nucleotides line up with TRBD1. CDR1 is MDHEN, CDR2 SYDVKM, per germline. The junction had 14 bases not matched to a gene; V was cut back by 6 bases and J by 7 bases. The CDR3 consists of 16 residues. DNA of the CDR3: TGTGCCAGCAGCCTCCCTCCGGGACAGGGGATGAGGACCCAGTACTTC. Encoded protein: CASSLPPGQGMRTQYF.

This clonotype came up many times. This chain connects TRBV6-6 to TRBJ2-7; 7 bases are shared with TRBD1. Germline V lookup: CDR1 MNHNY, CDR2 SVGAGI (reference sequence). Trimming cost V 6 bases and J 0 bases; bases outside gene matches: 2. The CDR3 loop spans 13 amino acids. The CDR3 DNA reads TGTGCCAGCAGACGACAGGGCTCCTACGAGCAGTACTTC. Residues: CASRRQGSYEQYF.

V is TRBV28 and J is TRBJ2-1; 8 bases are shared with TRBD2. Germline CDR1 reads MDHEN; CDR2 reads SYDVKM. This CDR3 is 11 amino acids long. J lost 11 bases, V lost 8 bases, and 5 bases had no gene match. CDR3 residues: CASGSGTKQFF. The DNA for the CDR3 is TGTGCCAGCGGTAGCGGGACCAAGCAGTTCTTC.

The CDR3 loop is CASSYSIGGSSYEQYF. CDR3 DNA: TGTGCCAGCAGTTACTCGATAGGTGGGAGCTCCTACGAGCAGTACTTC. The chain combines TRBV6-5 with TRBJ2-7; the D gene is possibly TRBD2 (5 bases). V was cut by 0 bases and J by 0 bases, with 12 bases left in between. Germline V gives CDR1 MNHEY, CDR2 SVGAGI. This CDR3 comprises 16 residues.

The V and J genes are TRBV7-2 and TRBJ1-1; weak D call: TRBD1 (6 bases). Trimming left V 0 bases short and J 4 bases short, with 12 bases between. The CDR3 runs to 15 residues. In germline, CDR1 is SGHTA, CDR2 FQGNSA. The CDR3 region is CASSLALGGSTEAFF. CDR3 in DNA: TGTGCCAGCAGCTTAGCCTTAGGGGGTAGCACTGAAGCTTTCTTT.

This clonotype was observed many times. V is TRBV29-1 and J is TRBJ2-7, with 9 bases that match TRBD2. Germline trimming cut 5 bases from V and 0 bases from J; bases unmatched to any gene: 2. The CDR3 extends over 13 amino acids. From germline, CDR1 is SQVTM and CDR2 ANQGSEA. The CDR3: CSVLAGVSYEQYF. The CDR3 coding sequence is TGCAGCGTTTTAGCGGGAGTCTCCTACGAGCAGTACTTC.

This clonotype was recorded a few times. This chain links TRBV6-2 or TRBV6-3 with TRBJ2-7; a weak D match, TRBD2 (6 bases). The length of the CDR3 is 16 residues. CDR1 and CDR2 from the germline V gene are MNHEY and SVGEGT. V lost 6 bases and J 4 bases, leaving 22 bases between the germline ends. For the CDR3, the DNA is TGTGCCAGCAGCTCCTCTAGCGCGACCGGAACATACGAGCAGTACTTC. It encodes CASSSSSATGTYEQYF.

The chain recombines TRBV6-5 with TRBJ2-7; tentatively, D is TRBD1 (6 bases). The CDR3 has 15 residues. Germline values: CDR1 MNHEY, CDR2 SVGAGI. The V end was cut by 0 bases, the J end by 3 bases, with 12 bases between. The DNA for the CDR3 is TGTGCCAGCAGTTACTCCGTAGGACAGATCTACGAGCAGTACTTC. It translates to CASSYSVGQIYEQYF.

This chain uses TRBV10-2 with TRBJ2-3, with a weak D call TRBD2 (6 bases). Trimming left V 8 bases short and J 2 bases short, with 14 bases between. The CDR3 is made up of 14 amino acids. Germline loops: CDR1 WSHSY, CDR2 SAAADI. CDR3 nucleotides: TGCGCCAGCCGGGGCGGGACGATCACAGATACGCAGTATTTT. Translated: CASRGGTITDTQYF.